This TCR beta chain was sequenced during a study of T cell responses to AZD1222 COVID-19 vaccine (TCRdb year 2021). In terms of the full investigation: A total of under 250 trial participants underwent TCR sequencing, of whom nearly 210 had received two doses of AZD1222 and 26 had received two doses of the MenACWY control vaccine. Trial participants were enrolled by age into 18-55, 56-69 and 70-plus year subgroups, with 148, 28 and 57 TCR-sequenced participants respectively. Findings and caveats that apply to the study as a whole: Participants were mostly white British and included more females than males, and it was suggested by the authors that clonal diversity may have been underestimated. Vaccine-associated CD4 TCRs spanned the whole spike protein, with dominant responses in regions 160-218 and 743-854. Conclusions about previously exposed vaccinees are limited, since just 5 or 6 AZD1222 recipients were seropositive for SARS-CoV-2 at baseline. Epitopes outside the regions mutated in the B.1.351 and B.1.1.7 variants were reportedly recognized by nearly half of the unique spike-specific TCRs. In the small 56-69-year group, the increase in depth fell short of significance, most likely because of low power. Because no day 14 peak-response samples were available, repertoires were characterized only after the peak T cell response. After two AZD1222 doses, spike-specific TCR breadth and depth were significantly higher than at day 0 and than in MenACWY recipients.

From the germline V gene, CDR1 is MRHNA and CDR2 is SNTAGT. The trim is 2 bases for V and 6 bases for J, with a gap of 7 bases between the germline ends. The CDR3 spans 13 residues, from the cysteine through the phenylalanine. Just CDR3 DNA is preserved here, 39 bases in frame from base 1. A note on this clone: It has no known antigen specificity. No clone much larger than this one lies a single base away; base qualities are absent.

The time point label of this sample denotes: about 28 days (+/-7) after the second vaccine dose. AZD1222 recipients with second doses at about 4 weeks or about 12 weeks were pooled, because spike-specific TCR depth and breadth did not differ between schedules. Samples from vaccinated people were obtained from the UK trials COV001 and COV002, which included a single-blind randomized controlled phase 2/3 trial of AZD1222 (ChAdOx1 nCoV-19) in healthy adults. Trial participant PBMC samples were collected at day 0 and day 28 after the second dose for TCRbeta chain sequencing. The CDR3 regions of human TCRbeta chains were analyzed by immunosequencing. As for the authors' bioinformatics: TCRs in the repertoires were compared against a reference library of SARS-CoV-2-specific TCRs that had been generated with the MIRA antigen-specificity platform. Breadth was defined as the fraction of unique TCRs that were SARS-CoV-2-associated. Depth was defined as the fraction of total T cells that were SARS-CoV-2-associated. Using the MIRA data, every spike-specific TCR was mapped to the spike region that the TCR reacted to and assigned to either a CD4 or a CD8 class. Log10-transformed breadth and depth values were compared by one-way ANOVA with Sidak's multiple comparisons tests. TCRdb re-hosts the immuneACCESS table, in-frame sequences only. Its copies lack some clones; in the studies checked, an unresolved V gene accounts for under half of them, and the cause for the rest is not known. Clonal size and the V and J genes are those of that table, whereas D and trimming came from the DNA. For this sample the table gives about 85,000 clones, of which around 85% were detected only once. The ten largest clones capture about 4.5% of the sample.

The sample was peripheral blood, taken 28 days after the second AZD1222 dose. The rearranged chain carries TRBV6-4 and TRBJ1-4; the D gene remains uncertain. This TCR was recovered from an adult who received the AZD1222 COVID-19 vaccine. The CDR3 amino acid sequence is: CASSDRTDEKLFF. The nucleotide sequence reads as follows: TGTGCCAGCAGTGACCGCACCGATGAAAAACTGTTTTTT.